A single TCR beta chain is shown here with its context. The antigen this receptor binds is unknown. No much larger clone is present one base from it, and per-base qualities are unavailable. TCRbeta CDR3 regions were amplified from genomic DNA by means of the immunoSEQ Assay, a bias-controlled multiplex PCR. The authors processed their data as follows. The number of nucleated cells in each sample was estimated by amplification of reference gene primers within the assay. To quantify the absolute abundance of each unique TCRbeta CDR3 rearrangement, sequence reads were collapsed and filtered. For each sample, productive Simpson clonality was calculated as the square root of Simpson's diversity index across productive rearrangements. Here the immuneACCESS table is served through TCRdb, limited to in-frame sequences with V and J called. Missing clones are a known gap in these copies; in checked studies unresolved V genes cover under half, and the rest lacks a known reason. That table is the source of V, J and clone size, and D and trimming were worked out from the DNA. This sample gives fewer than 400,000 clones in total; about 90% of them show up just once. Less than 3.5% of the sample is held by the ten biggest clonotypes.

Clipping removes 6 bases from V and 4 bases from J, with 9 as the unmatched junction base count. Taken from the germline V gene, the CDR1 and CDR2 loops are MNHEY and SVGAGI. There are 15 amino acids in the CDR3, from cysteine to phenylalanine inclusive. The CDR3 DNA has 45 bases and is translated from base 1. In Seattle, one collaborating source enrolled patients while the infection was active and tracked those patients longitudinally over the course of disease. Each collaborating institution followed its own protocols to collect whole blood in K2EDTA tubes. For TCRbeta analysis, collaborators shipped samples as frozen whole blood, isolated PBMCs, or DNA extracted from either of those sample types. The data derive from a study of blood T cell repertoires in COVID-19 (dated by TCRdb to about 2020). Regarding the study in general: The collaborator samples originated in the United States, Italy and Spain and spanned the acute and convalescent phases of COVID-19. Sample metadata almost always included a de-identified subject ID, COVID-19 status, age in years and sex. The repertoires were made available in a free public database intended to serve as a resource for research on the immune response to SARS-CoV-2. The samples were drawn from two sources: the first 160 participants of the ongoing ImmuneRACE study, and about 1,300 subjects contributed by 6 global collaborators. The material from the prospective study consisted of cDNA or gDNA derived from T cells, B-cell-depleted T cells, or PBMCs. The dataset comprised deeply sampled blood TCRbeta repertoires from subjects exposed to, actively infected with, or recovered from COVID-19. HLA class I and class II types, where available, came from metadata supplied by the sample provider rather than from assay-based typing. On the study overall, not on this receptor specifically: How much clinical and demographic metadata was included differed by source and by participant, and the metadata was provided uncurated.

The V and J segments used are TRBV6-5 and TRBJ2-3, and 8 junction bases match TRBD2. The receptor's source is a woman aged 25 to 39 with COVID-19, enrolled during active disease. What was sequenced was peripheral blood. The CDR3 corresponds to CASRIGSGTSDTQYF. The DNA reads as follows: TGTGCCAGCAGGATCGGTAGCGGGACGTCAGATACGCAGTATTTT.